This T cell receptor beta chain derives from a study of breast tumors, draining lymph nodes, adjacent tissues (dated by TCRdb to the mid-2010s). In terms of the full investigation: Breast cancer patients provided tumor, adjacent nontumor tissue and axillary lymph nodes, and the study compared the TCR beta repertoires across these three sources. The study was designed to assess the relationships and possible T-cell exchange between tumor, surrounding tissue and draining lymph node repertoires in human breast cancer. Beyond this particular receptor, the publication reports: Tumor T-cell repertoires showed less diversity than lymph node repertoires and more diversity than nontumor tissue repertoires, and tumor T-cell repertoires showed preferential V and J gene usage. The conclusion that tumor T cells originate in lymph nodes was presented as consistent with a hypothesis rather than as directly demonstrated. The data were considered consistent with most tumor T cells being derived from the lymph node and subsequently expanding within tumor tissue. Tumor and nontumor tissue repertoires were significantly more similar in luminal-like than in basal-like breast cancer.

Turning to this clonotype: Its antigen is still unknown. At one end the junction does not follow the germline gene, possibly because of a read error.

Instrument on record: Illumina HiSeq 2000. Multiplex PCR amplification was used to generate the TCR beta chain libraries. The amplified TCR beta chain products were analyzed by high-throughput sequencing. TCRdb reprocessing: public reads trimmed at Q25 with fastp, clones called with MiXCR, in-frame beta chains kept. Under each unique CDR3 protein, matching rows form one entry showing the most common genes and DNA. This sample is represented by under 300,000 distinct CDR3 sequences; under 35% of them were singletons. Clones ranked in the top ten supply 3% to 4% of the sample. The lymph node samples were taken from the axillary draining lymph nodes of breast cancer patients. CDR1 and CDR2 were assigned from the germline V gene as SNHLY and FYNNEI. From its cysteine to its phenylalanine, the CDR3 spans 14 amino acids. Just CDR3 DNA is preserved here, 42 bases in frame from base 1.

The receptor was derived from a female donor with breast cancer. Some clones in this sample may be carry-over from other donors' samples. Sequencing was done on a sample of axillary lymph node tissue. The chain is made from TRBV2 and TRBJ2-7, with a weak D call of TRBD2 (6 bases match). The base sequence is TGTGCCAGCGGTCCGACTAGTATCTCCTACGAGCAGTGCTTC. Its translation reads: CASGPTSISYEQCF.